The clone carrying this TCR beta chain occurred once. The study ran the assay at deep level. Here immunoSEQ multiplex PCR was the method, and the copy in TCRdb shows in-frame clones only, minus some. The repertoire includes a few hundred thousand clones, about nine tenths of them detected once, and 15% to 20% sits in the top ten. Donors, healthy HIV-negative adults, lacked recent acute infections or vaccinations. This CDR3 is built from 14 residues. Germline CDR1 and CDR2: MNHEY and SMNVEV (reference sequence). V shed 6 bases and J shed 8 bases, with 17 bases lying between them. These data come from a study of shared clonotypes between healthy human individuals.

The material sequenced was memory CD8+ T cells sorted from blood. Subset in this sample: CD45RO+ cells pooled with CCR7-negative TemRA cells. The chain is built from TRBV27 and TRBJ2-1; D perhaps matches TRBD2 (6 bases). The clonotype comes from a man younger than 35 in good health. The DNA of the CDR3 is TGTGCCAGCAGGCCAGGAGGAGGGGATGATGAGCAGTTCTTC. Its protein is CASRPGGGDDEQFF.